These T cell receptor beta chains were read from a single sample in a study of cytomegalovirus exposure and HLA in healthy donors. Sequencing was performed with immunoSEQ multiplex PCR; in TCRdb, only in-frame clones are kept and a portion is missing. The data hold about 270,000 clones, with roughly 70% observed a single time. Sample: PBMCs. All receptors derive from a female donor in good health and CMV-seronegative. Each CDR3 is given with its conserved first and last residue. The D gene is left open where the match is weak. Some rows mark clone size as missing; the rest say once, few, many or name a class of expanded clone.

j_gene | d_gene | v_gene | abundance | CDR3nt | CDR3aa
TRBJ2-7 | - | TRBV6-5 | once | TGTGCCAGCAGTCCGGGACACTTATCCTACGAGCAGTACTTC | CASSPGHLSYEQYF
TRBJ2-2 | - | TRBV7-9 | - | TGTGCCAGCAGCTTCCGGACTGATTACACCGGGGAGCTGTTTTTT | CASSFRTDYTGELFF
TRBJ2-1 | TRBD2 | TRBV6-4 | - | TGTGCCAGCAGTGACTACCCTAGCGGGAGTCTCCACAATGAGCAGTTCTTC | CASSDYPSGSLHNEQFF
TRBJ2-7 | TRBD2 | TRBV5-1 | - | TGCGCCAGCAGAAACCGGACTAGCGGGGATTACGAGCAGTACTTC | CASRNRTSGDYEQYF
TRBJ2-7 | TRBD2 | TRBV7-9 | - | TGTGCCAGCAGCCCAGTTACGGGACTAGCGCTATACGAGCAGTACTTC | CASSPVTGLALYEQYF
TRBJ2-7 | - | TRBV11-2 | - | TGTGCCAGCAGCTTAGGGAGTCGAGGGTCCGAGCAGTACTTC | CASSLGSRGSEQYF
TRBJ2-1 | TRBD1 | TRBV13 | - | TGTGCCAGCAGCTTATACGGGACAGGGCGGGATGAGCAGTTCTTC | CASSLYGTGRDEQFF
TRBJ2-6 | - | TRBV5-1 | - | TGCGCCAGCAGCTTTCCACATCCCTCTGGGGCCAACGTCCTGACTTTC | CASSFPHPSGANVLTF
TRBJ2-3 | TRBD2 | TRBV19 | - | TGTGCCAGTAGTTATGGACTAGCCACAGATACGCAGTATTTT | CASSYGLATDTQYF
TRBJ2-2 | - | TRBV6-1 | few | TGTGCCAGCAATCCGGGACTCCTTAACACCGGGGAGCTGTTTTTT | CASNPGLLNTGELFF
TRBJ2-7 | - | TRBV6-5 | few | TGTGCCAGCAGTTACGGGGTGAAGGAGGGGAGCGAGCAGTACTTC | CASSYGVKEGSEQYF
TRBJ1-6 | TRBD1 | TRBV6-5 | - | TGTGCCAGCAGCCGTGACAGGGCAGGTTCACCCCTCCACTTT | CASSRDRAGSPLHF
TRBJ2-7 | TRBD2 | TRBV19 | - | TGTGCCAGTAGCCCCCCACAATATACTAGCGGGAGGCATTCCTACGAGCAGTACTTC | CASSPPQYTSGRHSYEQYF
TRBJ2-1 | TRBD1 | TRBV19 | - | TGTGCCAGTAGTACCCCATATAGAGGGGGCGCCTACAATGAGCAGTTCTTC | CASSTPYRGGAYNEQFF
TRBJ1-5 | TRBD1 | TRBV9 | - | TGTGCCAGCAGCGTTGGGACAGGGGATCAGCCCCAGCATTTT | CASSVGTGDQPQHF
TRBJ1-5 | - | TRBV19 | - | TGTGCCAGTAGTATATTCCGGGGGGACAATCAGCCCCAGCATTTT | CASSIFRGDNQPQHF
TRBJ2-7 | - | TRBV28 | - | TGTGCCAGCAGTTTATCATACGGGGTAGGGTACGAGCAGTACTTC | CASSLSYGVGYEQYF
TRBJ2-3 | TRBD2 | TRBV4-1 | - | TGCGCCAGCAGCCTATCCGGGACTAGCGGGACCACAGATACGCAGTATTTT | CASSLSGTSGTTDTQYF
TRBJ2-7 | TRBD2 | TRBV28 | - | TGTGCCAGCCGCACCTCGATAGCGGGAGAGGGATTCTCCTACGAGCAGTACTTC | CASRTSIAGEGFSYEQYF
TRBJ2-1 | TRBD2 | TRBV5-1 | - | TGCGCCAGCAGCTTCGGGGATACTAGCGGCTACAATGAGCAGTTCTTC | CASSFGDTSGYNEQFF
TRBJ1-5 | TRBD1 | TRBV2 | few | TGTGCCAGCAGTGAAGCTTGGGACAGCCTTATAAGAGGGCCCCAGCATTTT | CASSEAWDSLIRGPQHF
TRBJ1-3 | TRBD1 | TRBV5-6 | - | TGTGCCAGCAGCTTGGCGGGACAGGGAGGAAAGGCTGGAAACACCATATATTTT | CASSLAGQGGKAGNTIYF
TRBJ2-5 | TRBD2 | TRBV29-1 | - | TGCAGCGTTCCTCCCAAAGGACGGGGGACTAGCGGGGGTCAAGAGACCCAGTACTTC | CSVPPKGRGTSGGQETQYF
TRBJ1-3 | TRBD1 | TRBV28 | - | TGTGCCAGCAGTCTGGGACAGTACTCTGGAAACACCATATATTTT | CASSLGQYSGNTIYF
TRBJ2-5 | - | TRBV7-9 | - | TGTGCCAGCAGCTTTTATCGACAGGCGGGGGAAGAGACCCAGTACTTC | CASSFYRQAGEETQYF
TRBJ1-1 | - | TRBV2 | - | TGTGCCAGCACGTGGGGAGGGTCCACTGAAGCTTTCTTT | CASTWGGSTEAFF
TRBJ2-7 | - | TRBV6-5 | few | TGTGCCAGCAGTTACTCGCGGGCGCAATACGAGCAGTACTTC | CASSYSRAQYEQYF
TRBJ2-3 | TRBD2 | TRBV15 | - | TGTGCCACCAGCAGATACGGCCTAGCGGAGTCCCCCCCAGATACGCAGTATTTT | CATSRYGLAESPPDTQYF
TRBJ2-7 | TRBD2 | TRBV9 | - | TGTGCCAGCAGCGTAGAGGGGACTAGCGCAACCTACGAGCAGTACTTC | CASSVEGTSATYEQYF
TRBJ1-3 | - | TRBV6-6 | - | TGTGCCAGCAGTTACTCCCGGACAGACTCTGGAAACACCATATATTTT | CASSYSRTDSGNTIYF
TRBJ2-7 | - | TRBV14 | - | TGTGCCAGCAGCAGCATTGCCAGGGTGGTCGAGCAGTACTTC | CASSSIARVVEQYF
TRBJ2-7 | - | TRBV20-1 | - | TGCAGTGCTAGAAATTCCTACGAGCAGTACTTC | CSARNSYEQYF
TRBJ2-1 | - | TRBV19 | - | TGTGCCAGTAGTATAGCCCCTGTAGCGAGCTCCTACAATGAGCAGTTCTTC | CASSIAPVASSYNEQFF
TRBJ1-2 | - | TRBV9 | - | TGTGCCAGCAGCGTAGGAGGGAGAGAGGACAGAGTTAACTATGGCTACACCTTC | CASSVGGREDRVNYGYTF
TRBJ1-5 | - | TRBV19 | - | TGTGCCAGTAGTAAGAATGCAGGGGCGCTCAATCAGCCCCAGCATTTT | CASSKNAGALNQPQHF
TRBJ2-2 | - | TRBV18 | - | TGTGCCAGCTCACCAAGTTTTGTACAGGGCGACACCGGGGAGCTGTTTTTT | CASSPSFVQGDTGELFF
TRBJ2-4 | - | TRBV5-6 | once | TGTGCCAGCATTTCCCTCCGGACAGAACAAGCCAAAAACATTCAGTACTTC | CASISLRTEQAKNIQYF
TRBJ1-1 | - | TRBV25-1 | - | TGTGCCAGCAGTGCCCTTGGGGTAGGGGACACTGAAGCTTTCTTT | CASSALGVGDTEAFF
TRBJ1-1 | TRBD1 | TRBV4-1 | - | TGCGCCAGCAGCCGTTTCCGGGACAGGGTGGACACTGAAGCTTTCTTT | CASSRFRDRVDTEAFF
TRBJ2-1 | - | TRBV19 | - | TGTGCCAGTAGCAACCCCGGGACAACCTACAATGAGCAGTTCTTC | CASSNPGTTYNEQFF
TRBJ1-1 | - | TRBV21-1 | - | TGTGCCAGCAGCTCACGACAGGGTGGAACTGAAGCTTTCTTT | CASSSRQGGTEAFF